These 20 T cell receptor beta chains originate from one sample sequenced in a study of OX40 agonist ivuxolimab in advanced cancers. Clones were read by immunoSEQ multiplex PCR, and TCRdb kept only the in-frame ones, dropping some. The sample contains fewer than 70,000 clones, around 83% of which appear only once. The source material was CD4+ or CD8+ T cells sorted from blood, sampled in a trial of the OX40 agonist ivuxolimab. The receptor source for this set is an adult with an advanced solid tumor such as melanoma, head and neck, liver or kidney cancer.

The rearrangement joins TRBV18 to TRBJ2-7; TRBD2 aligns across 8 bases. CDR1 and CDR2 from the germline V gene are KGHSH and LQKENI. The trim removed 3 bases at V and 3 bases at J, leaving 7 bases unmatched. The CDR3 extends over 15 amino acids. CDR3 nucleotide sequence: TGTGCCAGCTCACCGCCCCGGACTAGCAGCTACGAGCAGTACTTC. Amino acid sequence: CASSPPRTSSYEQYF.

The genes are TRBV9 and TRBJ1-1, with D hard to call. The CDR3 is made up of 17 amino acids. Trimming took 0 bases from V and 0 from J, leaving 15 bases between them. Germline V lookup: CDR1 SGDLS, CDR2 YYNGEE. For the CDR3, the DNA is TGTGCCAGCAGCGTAGGGCCCGCAGGCAGGCTGAACACTGAAGCTTTCTTT. Residues: CASSVGPAGRLNTEAFF.

This clone was seen just once. V and J are TRBV7-9 and TRBJ2-5; no clear D gene. This CDR3 comprises 15 residues. V lost 0 bases to trimming and J lost 2 bases, with 10 bases between them. Germline V CDR1 and CDR2: SEHNR, FQNEAQ (reference sequence). This chain's CDR3 is CASSLAWQVQETQYF. CDR3 DNA sequence: TGTGCCAGCAGCTTAGCTTGGCAGGTACAAGAGACCCAGTACTTC.

V usage is TRBV4-2 and J usage is TRBJ1-2; the D gene is possibly TRBD1 (5 bases). Germline V CDR1 and CDR2: LGHNA, YNFKEQ. The length of the CDR3 is 13 residues. V gave up 6 bases and J gave up 1 base, with 9 bases separating them. The CDR3, as DNA: TGTGCCAGCAGTGGGACCATTAACTATGGCTACACCTTC. As protein: CASSGTINYGYTF.

J is TRBJ2-7 and V is TRBV28, with 7 nucleotides matching TRBD1. The CDR3 spans 14 residues. Losses at the gene ends were 6 bases for V and 2 bases for J; bases not matched to a gene: 7. From germline, CDR1 is MDHEN and CDR2 SYDVKM. The CDR3 loop is CASSPGQPPYEQYF. The DNA of the CDR3 is TGTGCCAGCAGCCCGGGACAGCCACCCTACGAGCAGTACTTC.

This clone was found a few times. The rearrangement links TRBV29-1 to TRBJ1-1, with D unresolved. V was shortened by 1 base and J by 1 base, with 4 bases between the two germline ends. The CDR3 length is 12 residues. Germline CDR1 SQVTM, CDR2 ANQGSEA. CDR3 nucleotides: TGCAGCGTTGAAGCAGGGAACACTGAAGCTTTCTTT. This codes for CSVEAGNTEAFF.

The CDR3 loop reads CASSLALGSVATYNEQFF. In nucleotides, the CDR3 is TGCGCCAGCAGCTTGGCCTTGGGTAGCGTTGCAACCTACAATGAGCAGTTCTTC. The chain links TRBV5-1 to TRBJ2-1; tentatively, D is TRBD2 (5 bases). The CDR3 totals 18 residues. Looked up from germline, CDR1 is SGHRS and CDR2 is YFSETQ. V dropped 0 bases and J dropped 2 bases, with 18 bases sitting between them.

This clone is medium-sized within its sample. The genes are TRBV19 and TRBJ2-3, with 12 positions matching TRBD2. CDR3 size: 16 residues. CDR1 is LNHDA, CDR2 SQIVND, per germline (reference sequence). V shed 9 bases and J 2 bases; nucleotides not matched to a gene: 9. The CDR3 is CASSTSGSIPTDTQYF. The CDR3 coding sequence is TGTGCCAGCTCGACTAGCGGGAGTATCCCCACAGATACGCAGTATTTT.

The rearrangement uses TRBV4-2 and TRBJ2-7; possibly TRBD2 for D (5 bases). The CDR3 loop spans 15 amino acids. The germline V and J ends were trimmed by 1 base and 2 bases, with 12 bases remaining between them. The germline gives CDR1 LGHNA, CDR2 YNFKEQ. DNA for the CDR3: TGTGCCAGCAGCCAAGGTGAGAGCGGAACCTACGAGCAGTACTTC. It yields the protein CASSQGESGTYEQYF.

The rearrangement uses TRBV6-5 and TRBJ2-1; 7 positions agree with TRBD2. The junction had 5 bases not matched to a gene; V was cut back by 6 bases and J by 6 bases. This CDR3 region has 13 residues. CDR1 is MNHEY and CDR2 is SVGAGI in the germline V gene. CDR3 sequence: CASRTGLSNEQFF. In nucleotides, the CDR3 is TGTGCCAGCAGGACGGGACTAAGCAATGAGCAGTTCTTC.

The chain joins TRBV9 to TRBJ2-3, with unresolved D. CDR1 is SGDLS and CDR2 is YYNGEE in the germline V gene. Trimming shortened V by 0 bases and J by 10 bases, and 9 bases separated the two germline ends. The CDR3 loop spans 12 amino acids. This CDR3 reads CASSVGWESQYF. CDR3 bases: TGTGCCAGCAGCGTAGGCTGGGAATCGCAGTATTTT.

The chain couples TRBV30 to TRBJ2-5, with 9 positions matching TRBD2. The CDR3 sequence is 17 residues long. CDR1 is GTSNPN and CDR2 is SVGIG in the germline V gene (reference sequence). V trimming: 0 bases; J trimming: 2 bases; junction bases outside the gene matches: 10. The CDR3 region has the DNA TGTGCCTGGAGTGTTGGCGGGAGGGGTAGCCATCAAGAGACCCAGTACTTC. Its protein product is CAWSVGGRGSHQETQYF.

J is TRBJ2-1 and V is TRBV20-1; D call uncertain. This CDR3 contains 11 residues. CDR1 is DFQATT and CDR2 is SNEGSKA in the germline V gene (reference sequence). Trimming shortened V by 3 bases and J by 7 bases, and 7 bases separated the two germline ends. CDR3 protein: CSARELNEQFF. The CDR3 nucleotides are TGCAGTGCTAGGGAACTTAATGAGCAGTTCTTC.

The chain employs TRBV9 and TRBJ1-1, with 7 bases identical to TRBD1. CDR1 and CDR2 (germline): SGDLS, YYNGEE. V lost 2 bases and J lost 3; bases outside the gene matches: 4. The CDR3 is 14 residues long. The CDR3 nucleotides are TGTGCCAGCAGCGTGTCAGGGGGGCACACTGAAGCTTTCTTT. Protein product: CASSVSGGHTEAFF.

The chain carries TRBV18 and TRBJ2-7; 12 nucleotides line up with TRBD2. Germline V lookup: CDR1 KGHSH, CDR2 LQKENI. This CDR3 comprises 18 residues. J lost 1 base, V lost 3 bases, and 10 bases had no gene match. The CDR3 loop is CASSPYLSLAGGSYEQYF. Here the CDR3 DNA reads TGTGCCAGCTCACCGTATTTATCACTAGCGGGAGGATCCTACGAGCAGTACTTC.

V usage is TRBV6-1 and J usage is TRBJ2-7; TRBD2 aligns across 8 bases. Germline CDR1 reads MNHNS; CDR2 reads SASEGT. After removal of 11 bases from V and 3 bases from J, the junction contained 9 bases not matched to a gene. The CDR3 contains 13 residues. This CDR3 is CAVLAGSLYEQYF. CDR3 nucleotide sequence: TGTGCCGTTCTAGCGGGTAGCCTCTACGAGCAGTACTTC.

The gene calls are TRBV7-3 and TRBJ2-1, with 9 bases identical to TRBD1. The CDR3 is made up of 16 amino acids. CDR1 and CDR2 from the germline V gene are SGHTA and FQGTGA. The V and J ends lost 4 bases and 5 bases, in that order; junction bases with no gene match: 9. CDR3 amino acids: CASSSTGTGSHNEQFF. Here the CDR3 DNA reads TGTGCCAGCAGCTCAACCGGGACAGGGAGCCACAATGAGCAGTTCTTC.

The chain employs TRBV14 and TRBJ1-1, with 7 bases identical to TRBD1. This CDR3 has 17 residues. CDR1 and CDR2 (germline): SGHDN, FVKESK. V shed 1 base and J 2 bases; nucleotides not matched to a gene: 10. This CDR3 is CASSQGGGFGRNTEAFF. The CDR3 bases are TGTGCCAGCAGCCAAGGAGGGGGCTTTGGTAGAAACACTGAAGCTTTCTTT.

V usage is TRBV6-5 and J usage is TRBJ2-6, with D unresolved. CDR1 is MNHEY and CDR2 is SVGAGI in the germline V gene. CDR3 length: 15 residues. Trimming pared 10 bases from V and 0 bases from J, leaving 13 bases between. The CDR3 DNA reads TGTGCCACCTCAAGGTCTCTCTCTGGGGCCAACGTCCTGACTTTC. This gives the protein CATSRSLSGANVLTF.

This clone was detected only a few times. This chain uses TRBV7-2 with TRBJ1-5, with 7 bases that match TRBD1. Trimming cost V 5 bases and J 6 bases; bases outside gene matches: 10. The CDR3 is made up of 15 amino acids. Germline V gene sequence: CDR1 SGHTA, CDR2 FQGNSA. The CDR3 loop is CASSPETGTSQPQHF. The CDR3 bases are TGTGCCAGCAGCCCAGAGACAGGGACGAGTCAGCCCCAGCATTTT.